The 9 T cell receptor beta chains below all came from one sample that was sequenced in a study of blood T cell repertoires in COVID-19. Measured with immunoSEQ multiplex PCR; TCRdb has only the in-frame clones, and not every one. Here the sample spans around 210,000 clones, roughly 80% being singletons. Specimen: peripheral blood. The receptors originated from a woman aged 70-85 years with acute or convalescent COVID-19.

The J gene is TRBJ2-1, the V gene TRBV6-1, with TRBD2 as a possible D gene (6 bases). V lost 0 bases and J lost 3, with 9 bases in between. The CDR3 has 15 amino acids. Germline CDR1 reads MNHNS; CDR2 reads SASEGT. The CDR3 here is CASSEAPAGYNEQFF. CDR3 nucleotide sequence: TGTGCCAGCAGTGAAGCTCCAGCGGGCTACAATGAGCAGTTCTTC.

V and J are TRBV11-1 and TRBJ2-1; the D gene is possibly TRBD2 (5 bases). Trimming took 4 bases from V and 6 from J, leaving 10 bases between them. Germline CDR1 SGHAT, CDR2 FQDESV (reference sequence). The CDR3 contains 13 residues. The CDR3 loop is CASSSSPGNEQFF. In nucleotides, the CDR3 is TGTGCCAGCAGCTCTAGCCCCGGCAATGAGCAGTTCTTC.

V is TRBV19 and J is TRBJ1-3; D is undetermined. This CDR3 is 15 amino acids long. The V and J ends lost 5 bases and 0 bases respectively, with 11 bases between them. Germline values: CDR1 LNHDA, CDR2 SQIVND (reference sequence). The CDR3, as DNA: TGTGCCAGTAGTCTGGGCACCAACTCTGGAAACACCATATATTTT. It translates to CASSLGTNSGNTIYF.

The CDR3 protein is CAIGSGANVLTF. For the CDR3, the DNA is TGTGCCATCGGCTCCGGGGCCAACGTCCTGACTTTC. The chain couples TRBV10-3 to TRBJ2-6; D gene unclear. The V and J ends lost 8 bases and 4 bases respectively, with 6 bases between them. The CDR3 is 12 residues long. Germline V gene data show CDR1 as ENHRY and CDR2 as SYGVKD.

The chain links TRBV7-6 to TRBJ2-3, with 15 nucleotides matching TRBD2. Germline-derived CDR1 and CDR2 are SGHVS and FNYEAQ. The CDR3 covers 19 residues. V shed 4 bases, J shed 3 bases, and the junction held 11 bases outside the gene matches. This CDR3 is CASSYAPGLAGGITDTQYF. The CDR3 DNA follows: TGTGCCAGCAGCTACGCCCCGGGACTAGCGGGAGGAATAACAGATACGCAGTATTTT.

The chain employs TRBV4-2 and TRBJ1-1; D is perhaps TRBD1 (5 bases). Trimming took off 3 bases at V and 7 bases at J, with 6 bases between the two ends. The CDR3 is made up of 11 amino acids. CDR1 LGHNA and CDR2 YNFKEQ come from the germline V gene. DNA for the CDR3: TGTGCCAGCAGCCATGGACATGAAGCTTTCTTT. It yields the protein CASSHGHEAFF.

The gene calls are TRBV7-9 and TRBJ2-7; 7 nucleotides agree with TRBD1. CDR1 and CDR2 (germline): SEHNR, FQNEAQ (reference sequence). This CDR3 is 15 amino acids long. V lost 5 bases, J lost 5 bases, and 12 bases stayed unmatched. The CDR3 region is CASSGDYRGYDEQYF. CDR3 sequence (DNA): TGTGCCAGCAGCGGAGACTACAGGGGATACGACGAGCAGTACTTC. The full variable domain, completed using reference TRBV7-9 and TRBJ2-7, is DTGVSQNPRHKITKRGQNVTFRCDPISEHNRLYWYRQTLGQGPEFLTYFQNEAQLEKSRLLSDRFSAERPKGSFSTLEIQRTEQGDSAMYLCASSGDYRGYDEQYFGPGTRLTVT.

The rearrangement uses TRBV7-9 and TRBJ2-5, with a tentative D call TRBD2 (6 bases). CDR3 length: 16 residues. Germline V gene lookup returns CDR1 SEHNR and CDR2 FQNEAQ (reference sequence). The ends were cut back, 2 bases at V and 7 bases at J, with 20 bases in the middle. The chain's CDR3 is CASSLRPDGAGGTQYF. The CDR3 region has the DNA TGTGCCAGCAGCTTAAGACCCGATGGGGCCGGGGGGACCCAGTACTTC.

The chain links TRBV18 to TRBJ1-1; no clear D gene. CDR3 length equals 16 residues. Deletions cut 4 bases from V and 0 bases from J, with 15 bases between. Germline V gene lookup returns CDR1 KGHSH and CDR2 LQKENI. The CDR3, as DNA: TGTGCCAGCTCACTCATGGAGGGCCCAATGAACACTGAAGCTTTCTTT. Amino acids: CASSLMEGPMNTEAFF.